This paragraph reports one TCR beta chain. The data were taken from a study of blood T cell repertoires in COVID-19. Background on the study: Samples taken during acute and convalescent COVID-19 were collected in the United States, Italy and Spain.

CDR1 SNHLY and CDR2 FYNNEI come from the germline V gene. Trimming cost V 6 bases and J 7 bases; bases outside gene matches: 4. The CDR3 runs to 14 residues. Authors' processing steps: Researchers report that nucleated cell counts were estimated from reference gene primer amplification. Repertoires were generated with immunoSEQ multiplex PCR, while TCRdb's copy carries only in-frame clones and drops some. Clone size and V and J calls were adopted from that table, with D and trimming inferred from the DNA. The table records 35,000 to 55,000 clones, more than 65% of them present only once. This chain joins TRBV2 and TRBJ2-4; 12 bases map to TRBD2. This clonotype was sampled from a woman in her sixties or seventies with acute or convalescent COVID-19. The material sequenced was peripheral blood. As DNA, the CDR3 is TGTGCCAGCAGCGGACTAGCGGGAAATAACATTCAGTACTTC. Translation gives CASSGLAGNNIQYF.